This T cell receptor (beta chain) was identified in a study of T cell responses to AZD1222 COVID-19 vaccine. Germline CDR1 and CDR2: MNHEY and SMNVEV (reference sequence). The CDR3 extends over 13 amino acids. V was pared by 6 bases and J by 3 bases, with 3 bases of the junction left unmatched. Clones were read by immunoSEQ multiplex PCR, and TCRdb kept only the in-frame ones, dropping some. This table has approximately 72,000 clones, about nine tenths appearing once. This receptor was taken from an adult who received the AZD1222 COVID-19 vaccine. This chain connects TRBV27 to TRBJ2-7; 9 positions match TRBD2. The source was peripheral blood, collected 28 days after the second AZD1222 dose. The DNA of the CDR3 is TGTGCCAGCAGAGCGGGAGGAGGCTACGAGCAGTACTTC. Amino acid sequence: CASRAGGGYEQYF.